This T cell receptor (beta chain) comes out of a study of lymphopenia after photon versus proton radiotherapy. The data were produced by immunoSEQ multiplex PCR, yet TCRdb's version contains in-frame clones alone and is incomplete. The sample carries over 25,000 clones, 75% to 90% recorded once. With 5 bases removed from V and 2 bases from J, the gap between germline ends came to 4 bases. Germline V CDR1 and CDR2: LNHNV, YYDKDF (reference sequence). The length of the CDR3 is 12 residues. The input for sequencing was peripheral blood, taken from a patient treated with proton-based radiotherapy. The chain has TRBV15 and TRBJ1-5; D gene unclear. The receptor was derived from a woman aged 70 to 79 with pancreatic cancer. As DNA, the CDR3 is TGTGCCACCAGCGATGGCAATCAGCCCCAGCATTTT. Translated: CATSDGNQPQHF.